The 5 T cell receptor beta chains given below trace back to one sample, sequenced in a study of T-cell memory formation after mild COVID-19. MiXCR, applied by TCRdb to the 5' RACE reads, yields one record per CDR3 protein. Here the sample spans around 180,000 distinct CDR3 sequences, approximately 16% being singletons. The source material was PBMCs or a T cell subset sorted from them (not recorded which). These receptors all come from an adult woman who had mild COVID-19 (a few samples of this study predate the infection). Cell type and time point are not known.

The J gene is TRBJ2-4, the V gene TRBV20-1, with a weak D call TRBD2 (6 bases). Germline CDR1 DFQATT, CDR2 SNEGSKA (reference sequence). The CDR3 has 16 residues. Trimming took 1 base from V and 0 from J, leaving 13 bases between them. In DNA, the CDR3 is TGCAGTGCTAGAGGGCTAGCGCATGAAGCCAAAAACATTCAGTACTTC. This encodes CSARGLAHEAKNIQYF.

This clonotype has more than one count but fewer than ten. The V and J genes are TRBV24-1 and TRBJ2-3; 12 nucleotides match TRBD2. CDR1 and CDR2 (germline): KGHDR, SFDVKD. The CDR3 is 16 residues long. V lost 2 bases, J lost 6 bases, and 5 bases stayed unmatched. Written as DNA, the CDR3 is TGTGCCACCAGTGATTCGACTAGCGGGAGCCCCGATACGCAGTATTTT. It encodes CATSDSTSGSPDTQYF.

The gene calls are TRBV3-1 and TRBJ2-7, with D possibly TRBD2 on 6 matching bases. Trimming removed 1 base at V and 6 bases at J, with 16 bases between. Germline V lookup: CDR1 LGHDT, CDR2 YNNKEL (reference sequence). This CDR3 region has 15 residues. The DNA of the CDR3 is TGTGCCAGCAGCCAAGTCGGGGGACCCCTGGTCGAGCAGTACTTC. Amino acids: CASSQVGGPLVEQYF.

The chain is built from TRBV5-1 and TRBJ2-5; 11 bases are shared with TRBD1. Germline lookup yields CDR1 SGHRS and CDR2 YFSETQ. The CDR3 sequence is 15 residues long. V shed 4 bases, J shed 4 bases, and the junction held 6 bases outside the gene matches. Written as DNA, the CDR3 is TGCGCCAGCAGCCAGGCGGGACAGGGGGGAGAGACCCAGTACTTC. Translated, it gives CASSQAGQGGETQYF.

This clonotype turned up a few times. The CDR3 region has the DNA TGTGCCAGCACCTTGGGGGGGCCCACCTCCTCTGGGGCCAACGTCCTGACTTTC. Its protein product is CASTLGGPTSSGANVLTF. The chain joins TRBV7-9 to TRBJ2-6; maybe TRBD2 (7 bases). The germline V gene encodes CDR1 SEHNR and CDR2 FQNEAQ (reference sequence). V was trimmed by 7 bases and J by 0 bases, leaving 19 bases between them. There are 18 residues in the CDR3.